The rows below give T cell receptor beta chains drawn from one sample of a study of regulatory T cells in long-lasting Graves disease. TCRdb called the multiplex PCR reads again in MiXCR, with one record for every CDR3 protein. The repertoire consists of approximately 270,000 distinct CDR3 sequences, with 15% to 20% occurring once and the leading ten covering 11% to 15%. These data are also associated with another study on T cells in Graves' hyperthyroidism and ophthalmopathy.

This specimen consisted of peripheral blood mononuclear cells (PBMCs), obtained at new diagnosis, from a patient treated with antithyroid drugs. All receptors derive from a woman under 40 with Graves disease. Both conserved end residues are part of each CDR3. The order of the fields is V gene, J gene, D gene, clone size, CDR3 DNA, CDR3 protein. A D gene is named only where the DNA matches it firmly. Expanded clones are given a class, and other clones once, few, many or no size at all.

v_call: TRBV20-1
j_call: TRBJ2-1
d_call: TRBD1
clone_size: -
cdr3_nt: TGCAGTGCTATCTCCGGGACAGGAATATCGGGTGAGCAGTTCTTC
cdr3_aa: CSAISGTGISGEQFF

v_call: TRBV7-9
j_call: TRBJ1-2
d_call: -
clone_size: many
cdr3_nt: TGTGCCAGCAGCCACCCGCCGGGGGGCGACTATGGCTACACCTTC
cdr3_aa: CASSHPPGGDYGYTF

v_call: TRBV6-2/TRBV6-3
j_call: TRBJ2-7
d_call: -
clone_size: many
cdr3_nt: TGTGCCAGCAGTCACGGGGCGGGGCGCCCCTACGAGCAGTACTTC
cdr3_aa: CASSHGAGRPYEQYF

v_call: TRBV12-3/TRBV12-4
j_call: TRBJ1-2
d_call: -
clone_size: -
cdr3_nt: TGTGCCAGCAGTTTTGGAGATGGCTACACCTTC
cdr3_aa: CASSFGDGYTF

v_call: TRBV19
j_call: TRBJ1-5
d_call: -
clone_size: -
cdr3_nt: TGTGCCAGTAGTATAATAGGGGGAAAGAGGGCTTGGCAGCCCCAGCATTTT
cdr3_aa: CASSIIGGKRAWQPQHF

v_call: TRBV5-6
j_call: TRBJ2-7
d_call: TRBD1
clone_size: many
cdr3_nt: TGTGCCAGCAGACCCTGGGGACAGGGATCGGAAGAGCAGTACTTC
cdr3_aa: CASRPWGQGSEEQYF

v_call: TRBV4-1
j_call: TRBJ1-5
d_call: TRBD1
clone_size: many
cdr3_nt: TGCGCCAGCAGCCGACTACAGGGGGCTGGTCAGCCCCAGCATTTT
cdr3_aa: CASSRLQGAGQPQHF

v_call: TRBV13
j_call: TRBJ2-2
d_call: TRBD2
clone_size: many
cdr3_nt: TGTGCCAGCAGCCCAACAGGACTAGCGGGGGCGAACACCGGGGAGCTGTTTTTT
cdr3_aa: CASSPTGLAGANTGELFF

v_call: TRBV27
j_call: TRBJ1-1
d_call: TRBD1
clone_size: many
cdr3_nt: TGTGCCAGCAGTCCACAAGGGACAGGGTACACTGAAGCTTTCTTT
cdr3_aa: CASSPQGTGYTEAFF

v_call: TRBV7-2
j_call: TRBJ2-1
d_call: -
clone_size: -
cdr3_nt: TGTGCCAGCAGCTTAGTCTTAGGGGAGTACAATGAGCAGTTCTTC
cdr3_aa: CASSLVLGEYNEQFF

v_call: TRBV5-5
j_call: TRBJ1-4
d_call: -
clone_size: many
cdr3_nt: TGCGCCAGCAGCTTGGAAGGGAGGTATGGCGAAAAACTGTTTTTT
cdr3_aa: CASSLEGRYGEKLFF

v_call: TRBV19
j_call: TRBJ1-1
d_call: -
clone_size: -
cdr3_nt: TGTGCCAGTAGTATAGAAAGGGCGGCTCAAGCTTTCTTT
cdr3_aa: CASSIERAAQAFF

v_call: TRBV20-1
j_call: TRBJ2-5
d_call: TRBD2
clone_size: many
cdr3_nt: TGCAGTGCTAGGAGACTAGCGGGGACGATACAAGAGACCCAGTACTTC
cdr3_aa: CSARRLAGTIQETQYF

v_call: TRBV5-1
j_call: TRBJ2-5
d_call: -
clone_size: -
cdr3_nt: TGCGCCAGCAGCCACCTCCCCGGCCGGGAGGAGACCCAGTACTTC
cdr3_aa: CASSHLPGREETQYF

v_call: TRBV20-1
j_call: TRBJ2-3
d_call: TRBD2
clone_size: many
cdr3_nt: TGCAGTGCTAGTCCCTCCGGGACTAGCGGGATCGCCCTACTCACAGATACGCAGTATTTT
cdr3_aa: CSASPSGTSGIALLTDTQYF

v_call: TRBV4-1
j_call: TRBJ1-3
d_call: -
clone_size: many
cdr3_nt: TGCGCCAGCAGCCCTGAGGACGCCGACTCTGGAAACACCATATATTTT
cdr3_aa: CASSPEDADSGNTIYF

v_call: TRBV27
j_call: TRBJ2-7
d_call: TRBD1
clone_size: many
cdr3_nt: TGTGCCAGCAGCGACAGGGAAAAGGACGAGCAGTACTTC
cdr3_aa: CASSDREKDEQYF

v_call: TRBV18
j_call: TRBJ1-6
d_call: TRBD1
clone_size: many
cdr3_nt: TGTGCCAGCTCAAACTCCGACAGGGTAAACTCACCCCTCCACTTT
cdr3_aa: CASSNSDRVNSPLHF

v_call: TRBV5-6
j_call: TRBJ2-5
d_call: -
clone_size: many
cdr3_nt: TGTGCCAGCAGCGAACCGGGACAACAAGAGACCCAGTACTTC
cdr3_aa: CASSEPGQQETQYF

v_call: TRBV6-2/TRBV6-3
j_call: TRBJ1-1
d_call: TRBD1
clone_size: many
cdr3_nt: TGTGCCAGCAGGCTACCGGGACAGCTCACTGAAGCTTTCTTT
cdr3_aa: CASRLPGQLTEAFF

v_call: TRBV20-1
j_call: TRBJ1-2
d_call: TRBD1
clone_size: many
cdr3_nt: TGCAGTGCTTACAGGGGGCTGGGCTATGGCTACACCTTC
cdr3_aa: CSAYRGLGYGYTF

v_call: TRBV18
j_call: TRBJ1-2
d_call: -
clone_size: -
cdr3_nt: TGTGCCAGCTCAACGACAGCACATAACTATGGCTACACCTTC
cdr3_aa: CASSTTAHNYGYTF

v_call: TRBV5-4
j_call: TRBJ2-5
d_call: TRBD2
clone_size: many
cdr3_nt: TGTGGAGCTAGCGGGGGGGATGAGACCCAGTACTTC
cdr3_aa: CGASGGDETQYF

v_call: TRBV9
j_call: TRBJ2-2
d_call: -
clone_size: few
cdr3_nt: TGTGCCAGCAGCGTAGTCCAGAACGAGGCCACCGGGGAGCTGTTTTTT
cdr3_aa: CASSVVQNEATGELFF

v_call: TRBV7-2
j_call: TRBJ1-2
d_call: TRBD1
clone_size: many
cdr3_nt: TGTGCCAGCAGCTGGCCGGGACAGGGGGCGGATGGATATGGCTACACCTTC
cdr3_aa: CASSWPGQGADGYGYTF

v_call: TRBV18
j_call: TRBJ2-5
d_call: -
clone_size: few
cdr3_nt: TGTGCCAGCTCACCGGAGGGGGGGCGCAGAGAGACCCAGTACTTC
cdr3_aa: CASSPEGGRRETQYF

v_call: TRBV6-1
j_call: TRBJ1-6
d_call: -
clone_size: many
cdr3_nt: TGTGCCAGCAGTGAAACCATAAACTCACCCCTCCACTTT
cdr3_aa: CASSETINSPLHF

v_call: TRBV12-3/TRBV12-4
j_call: TRBJ1-2
d_call: -
clone_size: -
cdr3_nt: TGTGCCACCCAGGGTCTTGGTGGCTACACCTTC
cdr3_aa: CATQGLGGYTF

v_call: TRBV16
j_call: TRBJ1-1
d_call: -
clone_size: many
cdr3_nt: TGTGCCAGCAGTTTATCGACGGGCTACACTGAAGCTTTCTTT
cdr3_aa: CASSLSTGYTEAFF

v_call: TRBV6-1
j_call: TRBJ1-2
d_call: -
clone_size: many
cdr3_nt: TGTGCCAGCAGTGAAGCGCCGACACCCAACTATGGCTACACCTTC
cdr3_aa: CASSEAPTPNYGYTF

v_call: TRBV4-1
j_call: TRBJ1-1
d_call: -
clone_size: many
cdr3_nt: TGCGCCAGCAGCCAAGATGAGAATCGGGAGGCTTTCTTT
cdr3_aa: CASSQDENREAFF

v_call: TRBV7-9
j_call: TRBJ2-7
d_call: -
clone_size: -
cdr3_nt: TGTGCCAGCAGCTTACCCGGTGTCTCCTACGAGCAGTACTTC
cdr3_aa: CASSLPGVSYEQYF

v_call: TRBV11-2
j_call: TRBJ1-6
d_call: TRBD1
clone_size: many
cdr3_nt: TGTGCCAGCAGCTTTGGGACAGCGAATTCACCCCTCCACTTT
cdr3_aa: CASSFGTANSPLHF

v_call: TRBV2
j_call: TRBJ1-1
d_call: TRBD1
clone_size: many
cdr3_nt: TGTGCCAGCAGTGAACAGGGGGCCACTGAAGCTTTCTTT
cdr3_aa: CASSEQGATEAFF

v_call: TRBV5-1
j_call: TRBJ2-3
d_call: -
clone_size: many
cdr3_nt: TGTGCCAGCAGCTTGGCCCCCCCAGATACGCAGTATTTT
cdr3_aa: CASSLAPPDTQYF

v_call: TRBV6-5
j_call: TRBJ2-2
d_call: -
clone_size: few
cdr3_nt: TGTGCCAGCAGTTACGGACCGCTTCCGAACACCGGGGAGCTGTTTTTT
cdr3_aa: CASSYGPLPNTGELFF

v_call: TRBV27
j_call: TRBJ2-7
d_call: TRBD1
clone_size: many
cdr3_nt: TGTGCCAGCAGTTTGGGGACAGGGCTTTCCTACGAGCAGTACTTC
cdr3_aa: CASSLGTGLSYEQYF

v_call: TRBV4-2
j_call: TRBJ2-5
d_call: TRBD2
clone_size: many
cdr3_nt: TGTGCCAGCAGCCCGGGACTAGCGGGGGACCAAGAGACCCAGTACTTC
cdr3_aa: CASSPGLAGDQETQYF

v_call: TRBV6-1
j_call: TRBJ1-6
d_call: -
clone_size: few
cdr3_nt: TGTGCCAGCAATGACCCTGGGAGTTCACCCCTCCACTTT
cdr3_aa: CASNDPGSSPLHF

v_call: TRBV5-1
j_call: TRBJ2-1
d_call: -
clone_size: many
cdr3_nt: TGCGCCAGCAGCTTGGTTTCTGGACGGCCCTCACACTACAATGAGCAGTTCTTC
cdr3_aa: CASSLVSGRPSHYNEQFF

v_call: TRBV12-3/TRBV12-4
j_call: TRBJ1-3
d_call: -
clone_size: many
cdr3_nt: TGTGCCAGCAGTTTCCGTATTTCCCCTGGAAACACCATATATTTT
cdr3_aa: CASSFRISPGNTIYF